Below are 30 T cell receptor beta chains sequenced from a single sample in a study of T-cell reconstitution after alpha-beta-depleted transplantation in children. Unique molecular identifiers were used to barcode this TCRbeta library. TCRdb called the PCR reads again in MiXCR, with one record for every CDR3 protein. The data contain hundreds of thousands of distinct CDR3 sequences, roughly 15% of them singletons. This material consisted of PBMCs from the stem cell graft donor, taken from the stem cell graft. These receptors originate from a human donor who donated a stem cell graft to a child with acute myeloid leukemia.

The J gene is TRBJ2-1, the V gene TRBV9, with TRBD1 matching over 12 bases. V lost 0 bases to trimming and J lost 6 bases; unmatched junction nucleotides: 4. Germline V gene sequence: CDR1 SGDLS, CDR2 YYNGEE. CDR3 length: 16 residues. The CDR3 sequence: CASSVGGTGGFNEQFF. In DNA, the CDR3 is TGTGCCAGCAGCGTAGGAGGGACAGGGGGCTTCAATGAGCAGTTCTTC.

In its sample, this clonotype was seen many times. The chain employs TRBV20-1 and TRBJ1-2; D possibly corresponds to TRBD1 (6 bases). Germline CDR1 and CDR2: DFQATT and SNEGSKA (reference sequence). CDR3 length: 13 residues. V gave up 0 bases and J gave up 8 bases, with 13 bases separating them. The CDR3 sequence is CSAREAGALGYTF. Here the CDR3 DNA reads TGCAGTGCTAGAGAAGCAGGGGCGCTGGGCTACACCTTC.

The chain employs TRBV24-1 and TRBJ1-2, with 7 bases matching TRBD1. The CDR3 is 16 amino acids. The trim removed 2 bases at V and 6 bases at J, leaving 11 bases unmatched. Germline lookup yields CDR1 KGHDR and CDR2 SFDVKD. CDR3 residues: CATSDSPGTALNGYTF. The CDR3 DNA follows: TGTGCCACCAGTGATTCCCCCGGGACAGCTTTGAATGGCTACACCTTC.

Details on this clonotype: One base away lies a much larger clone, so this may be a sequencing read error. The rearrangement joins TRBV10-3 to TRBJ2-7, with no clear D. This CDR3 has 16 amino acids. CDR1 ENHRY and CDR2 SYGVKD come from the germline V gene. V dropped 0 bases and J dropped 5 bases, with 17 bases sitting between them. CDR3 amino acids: CAISESKGTDVDEQYV. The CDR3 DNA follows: TGTGCCATCAGTGAGTCTAAGGGAACAGACGTCGACGAGCAGTACGTC.

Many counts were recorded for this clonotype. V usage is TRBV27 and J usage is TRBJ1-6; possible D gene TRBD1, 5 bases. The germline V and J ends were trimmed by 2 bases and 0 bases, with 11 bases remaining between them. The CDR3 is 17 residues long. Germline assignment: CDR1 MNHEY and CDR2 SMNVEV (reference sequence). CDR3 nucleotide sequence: TGTGCCAGCAGTTTACGGGGGGTGAGCTCCTATAATTCACCCCTCCACTTT. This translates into CASSLRGVSSYNSPLHF.

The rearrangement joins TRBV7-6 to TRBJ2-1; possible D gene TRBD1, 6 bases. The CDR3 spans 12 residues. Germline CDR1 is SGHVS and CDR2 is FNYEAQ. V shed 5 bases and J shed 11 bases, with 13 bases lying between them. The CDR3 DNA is TGTGCCAGCAGCCAGGGGAGTTTACAGCAGTTCTTC. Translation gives CASSQGSLQQFF.

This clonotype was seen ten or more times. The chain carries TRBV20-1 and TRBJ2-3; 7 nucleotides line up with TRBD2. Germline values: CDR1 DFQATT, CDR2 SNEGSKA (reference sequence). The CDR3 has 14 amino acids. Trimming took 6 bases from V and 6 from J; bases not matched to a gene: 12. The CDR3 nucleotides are TGCAGTGCCCAACGAGCGAGGGGAGGGGATACGCAGTATTTT. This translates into CSAQRARGGDTQYF.

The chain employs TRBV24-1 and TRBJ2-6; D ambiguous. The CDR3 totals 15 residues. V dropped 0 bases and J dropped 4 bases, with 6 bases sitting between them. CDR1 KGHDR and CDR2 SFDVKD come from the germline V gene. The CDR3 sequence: CATSDLIAGANVLTF. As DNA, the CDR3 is TGTGCCACCAGTGATTTGATTGCAGGGGCCAACGTCCTGACTTTC.

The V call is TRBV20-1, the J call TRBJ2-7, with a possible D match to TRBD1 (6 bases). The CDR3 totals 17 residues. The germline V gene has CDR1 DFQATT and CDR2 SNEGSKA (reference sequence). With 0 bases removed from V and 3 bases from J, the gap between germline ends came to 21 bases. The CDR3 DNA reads TGCAGTGCTAGAGATATTGAGAGGGGGTCGCAAAGCTACGAGCAGTACTTC. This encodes CSARDIERGSQSYEQYF.

The CDR3 here is CATSREAHLLAGGRYNEQFF. The CDR3 coding sequence is TGTGCCACCAGCAGAGAAGCCCACCTACTAGCGGGGGGGCGGTACAATGAGCAGTTCTTC. This chain connects TRBV15 to TRBJ2-1, with 13 nucleotides matching TRBD2. The CDR3 length is 20 residues. The V gene end was trimmed by 0 bases and the J gene end by 4 bases; junction bases not matched to a gene: 12. CDR1 LNHNV and CDR2 YYDKDF come from the germline V gene (reference sequence).

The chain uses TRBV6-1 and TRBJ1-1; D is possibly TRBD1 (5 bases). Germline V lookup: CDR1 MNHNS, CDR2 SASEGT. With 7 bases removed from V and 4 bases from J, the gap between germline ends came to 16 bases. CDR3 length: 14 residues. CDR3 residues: CASTPVGVPTEAFF. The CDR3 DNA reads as TGTGCCAGCACCCCCGTGGGGGTCCCCACTGAAGCTTTCTTT.

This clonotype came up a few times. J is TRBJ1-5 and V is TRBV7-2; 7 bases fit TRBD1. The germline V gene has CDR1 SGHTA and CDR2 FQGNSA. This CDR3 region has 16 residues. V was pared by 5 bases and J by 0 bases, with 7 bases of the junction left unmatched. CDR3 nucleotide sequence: TGTGCCAGCAGCCGAACAGGGGCTCATAGCAATCAGCCCCAGCATTTT. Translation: CASSRTGAHSNQPQHF.

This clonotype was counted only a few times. In DNA, the CDR3 is TGTGCCAGCAGCCAAAGTGGGGGAAATGAGCAGTTCTTC. It is translated as CASSQSGGNEQFF. This chain links TRBV3-1 with TRBJ2-1; D is possibly TRBD1 or TRBD2 (5 bases each). The germline V and J ends were trimmed by 2 bases and 7 bases, with 9 bases remaining between them. The CDR3 sequence is 13 residues long. Germline CDR1 is LGHDT and CDR2 is YNNKEL (reference sequence).

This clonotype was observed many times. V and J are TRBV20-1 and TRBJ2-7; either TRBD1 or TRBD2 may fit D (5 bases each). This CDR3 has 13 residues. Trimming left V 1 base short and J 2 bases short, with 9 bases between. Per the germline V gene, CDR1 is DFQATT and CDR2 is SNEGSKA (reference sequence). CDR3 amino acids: CSARVGDPYEQYF. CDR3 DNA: TGCAGTGCTAGAGTGGGGGATCCCTACGAGCAGTACTTC.

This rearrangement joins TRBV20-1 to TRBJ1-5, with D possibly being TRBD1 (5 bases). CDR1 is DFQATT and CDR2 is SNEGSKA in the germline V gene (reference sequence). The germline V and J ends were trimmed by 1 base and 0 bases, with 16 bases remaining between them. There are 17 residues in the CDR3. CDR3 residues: CSARALAGVGSNQPQHF. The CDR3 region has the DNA TGCAGTGCTAGAGCCCTCGCGGGGGTCGGTAGCAATCAGCCCCAGCATTTT.

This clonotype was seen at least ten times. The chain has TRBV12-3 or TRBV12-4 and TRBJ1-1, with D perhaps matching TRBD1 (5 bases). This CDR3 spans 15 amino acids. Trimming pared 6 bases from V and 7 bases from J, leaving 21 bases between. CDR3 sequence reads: CASSPSLDSLNEAFF. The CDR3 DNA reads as TGTGCCAGCAGCCCTAGCCTTGACAGTCTAAATGAAGCTTTCTTT.

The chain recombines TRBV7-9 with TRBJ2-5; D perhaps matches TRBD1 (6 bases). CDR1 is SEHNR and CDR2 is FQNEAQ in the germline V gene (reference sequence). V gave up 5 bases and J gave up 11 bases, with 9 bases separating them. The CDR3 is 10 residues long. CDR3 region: CASSRTDQYF. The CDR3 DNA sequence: TGTGCCAGCAGCCGGACAGATCAGTACTTC.

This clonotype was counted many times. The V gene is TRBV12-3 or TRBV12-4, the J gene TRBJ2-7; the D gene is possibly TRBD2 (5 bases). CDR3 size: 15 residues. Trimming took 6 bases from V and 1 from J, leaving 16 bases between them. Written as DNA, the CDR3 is TGTGCCAGCAGGCCGACTAACGTACCGTCCTACGAGCAGTACTTC. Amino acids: CASRPTNVPSYEQYF.

CDR3 nucleotide sequence: TGCGCCAGCAGCTTGCAACAGGGGCATGGCTACACCTTC. Amino acid sequence: CASSLQQGHGYTF. The gene calls are TRBV5-1 and TRBJ1-2, with 7 bases aligning to TRBD1. This CDR3 contains 13 residues. J gave up 6 bases and V 1 base, and 3 bases lay outside the gene matches. Germline CDR1 and CDR2: SGHRS and YFSETQ.

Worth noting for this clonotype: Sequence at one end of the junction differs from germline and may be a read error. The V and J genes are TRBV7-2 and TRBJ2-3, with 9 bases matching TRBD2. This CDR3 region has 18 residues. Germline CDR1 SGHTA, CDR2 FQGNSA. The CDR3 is CASSLGRGGRPSTDTRYF. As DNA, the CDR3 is TGTGCCAGCAGCTTAGGGCGGGGGGGCCGTCCTAGCACAGATACGCGGTATTTT. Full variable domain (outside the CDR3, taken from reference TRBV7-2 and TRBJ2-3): GAGVSQSPSNKVTEKGKDVELRCDPISGHTALYWYRQSLGQGLEFLIYFQGNSAPDKSGLPSDRFSAERTGGSVSTLTIQRTQQEDSAVYLCASSLGRGGRPSTDTRYFGPGTRLTVL.

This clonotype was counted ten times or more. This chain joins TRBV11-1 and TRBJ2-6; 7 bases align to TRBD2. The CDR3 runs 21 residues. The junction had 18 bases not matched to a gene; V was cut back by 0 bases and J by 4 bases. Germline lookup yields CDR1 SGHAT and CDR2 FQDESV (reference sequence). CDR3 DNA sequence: TGTGCCAGCAGCTTAGCCTGGTCGCCCCTAGCGGACCAAGAAGGGGCCAACGTCCTGACTTTC. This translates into CASSLAWSPLADQEGANVLTF.

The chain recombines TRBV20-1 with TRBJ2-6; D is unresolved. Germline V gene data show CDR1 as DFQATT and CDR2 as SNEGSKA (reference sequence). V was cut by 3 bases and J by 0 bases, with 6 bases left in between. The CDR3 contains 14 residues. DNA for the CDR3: TGCAGTGCTAGCCCACTCTCTGGGGCCAACGTCCTGACTTTC. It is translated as CSASPLSGANVLTF.

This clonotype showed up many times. CDR3 nucleotides: TGTGCCAGCAGCTTGGGGACAGGGGAGGGTATCTACGAGCAGTACTTC. It encodes CASSLGTGEGIYEQYF. The V call is TRBV5-6, the J call TRBJ2-7; 9 bases match TRBD1. Per the germline V gene, CDR1 is SGHDT and CDR2 is YYEEEE. This CDR3 is built from 16 residues. Trimming took 0 bases from V and 3 from J; bases not matched to a gene: 7. The full variable domain, its missing parts supplied by reference TRBV5-6 and TRBJ2-7, is DAGVTQSPTHLIKTRGQQVTLRCSPKSGHDTVSWYQQALGQGPQFIFQYYEEEERQRGNFPDRFSGHQFPNYSSELNVNALLLGDSALYLCASSLGTGEGIYEQYFGPGTRLTVT.

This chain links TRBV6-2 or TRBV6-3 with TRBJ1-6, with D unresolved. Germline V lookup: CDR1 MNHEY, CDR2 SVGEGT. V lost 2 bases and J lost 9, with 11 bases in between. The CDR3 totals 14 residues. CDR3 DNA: TGTGCCAGCAGTTACAGGGCCCGGCCTTCACCCCTCCACTTT. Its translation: CASSYRARPSPLHF.

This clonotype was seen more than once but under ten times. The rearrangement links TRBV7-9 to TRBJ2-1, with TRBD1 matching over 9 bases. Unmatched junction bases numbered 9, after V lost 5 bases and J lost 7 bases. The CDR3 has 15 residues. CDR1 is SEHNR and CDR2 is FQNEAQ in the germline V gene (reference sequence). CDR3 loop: CASSPRTGDENEQFF. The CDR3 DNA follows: TGTGCCAGCAGCCCGCGGACAGGGGACGAAAATGAGCAGTTCTTC. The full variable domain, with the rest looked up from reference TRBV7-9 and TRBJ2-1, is DTGVSQNPRHKITKRGQNVTFRCDPISEHNRLYWYRQTLGQGPEFLTYFQNEAQLEKSRLLSDRFSAERPKGSFSTLEIQRTEQGDSAMYLCASSPRTGDENEQFFGPGTRLTVL.

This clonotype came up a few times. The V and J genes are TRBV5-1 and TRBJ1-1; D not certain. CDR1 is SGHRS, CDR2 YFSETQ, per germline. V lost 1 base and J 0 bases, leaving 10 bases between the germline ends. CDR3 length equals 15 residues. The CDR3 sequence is CASSLKEVMNTEAFF. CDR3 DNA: TGCGCCAGCAGCTTGAAAGAGGTGATGAACACTGAAGCTTTCTTT.

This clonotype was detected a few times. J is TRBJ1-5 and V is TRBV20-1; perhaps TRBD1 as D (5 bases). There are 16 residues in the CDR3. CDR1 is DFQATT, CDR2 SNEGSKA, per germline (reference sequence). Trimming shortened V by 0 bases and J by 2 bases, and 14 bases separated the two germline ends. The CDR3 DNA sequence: TGCAGTGCTAGAGATTCGGTCCTGGGGGGCAATCAGCCCCAGCATTTT. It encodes CSARDSVLGGNQPQHF.

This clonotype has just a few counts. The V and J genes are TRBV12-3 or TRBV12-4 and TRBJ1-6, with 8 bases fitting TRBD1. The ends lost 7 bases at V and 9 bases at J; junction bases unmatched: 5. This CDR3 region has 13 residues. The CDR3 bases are TGTGCCAGCACCCCACAGGGGGTTTCACCCCTCCACTTT. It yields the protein CASTPQGVSPLHF.

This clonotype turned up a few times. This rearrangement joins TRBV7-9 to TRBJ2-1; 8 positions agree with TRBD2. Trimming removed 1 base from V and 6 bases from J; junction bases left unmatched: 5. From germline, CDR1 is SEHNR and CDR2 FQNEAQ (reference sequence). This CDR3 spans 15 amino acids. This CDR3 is CASSLGTSSLNEQFF. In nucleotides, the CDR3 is TGTGCCAGCAGCTTAGGGACTAGCTCTCTCAATGAGCAGTTCTTC.

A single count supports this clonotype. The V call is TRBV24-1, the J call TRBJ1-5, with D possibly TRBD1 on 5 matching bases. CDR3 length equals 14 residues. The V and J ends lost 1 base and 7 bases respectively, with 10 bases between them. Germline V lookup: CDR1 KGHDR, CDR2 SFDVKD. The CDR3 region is CATSDFPGDQPQHF. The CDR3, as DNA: TGTGCCACCAGTGATTTTCCGGGGGACCAGCCCCAGCATTTT.